This T cell receptor beta chain was captured in a study of spatial heterogeneity in lung cancer. Across the study: Alpha-chain sequences were consistently detected in smaller numbers than beta-chain sequences.

A single record per CDR3 protein comes from TCRdb applying MiXCR to the 5' RACE reads. The sample lists 11,000 to 15,000 distinct CDR3 sequences; around a tenth were seen once. This clonotype was observed many times. Time point denoted: sample taken at primary tumor resection. Unsorted samples of tumor, nontumor lung or frozen PBMC had their whole RNA sequenced. Donors were around 70 untreated early-stage non-small cell lung cancer patients. The CDR3 spans 11 residues. V was trimmed by 4 bases and J by 9 bases, leaving 10 bases between them. Germline V lookup: CDR1 GTSNPN, CDR2 SVGIG (reference sequence).

Sequences were derived from PBMCs, sampled at surgery. V is TRBV30 and J is TRBJ2-1, with a weak D call TRBD2 (6 bases). The sequence came from a male donor with early-stage non-small cell lung cancer. The DNA for the CDR3 is TGTGCCTGGAATATACTAGCTGAGCAGTTCTTC. Translated: CAWNILAEQFF.